These 28 T cell receptor beta chains share one sample of origin, sequenced in a study of CD8 T cells in Susac syndrome. The RNA, about 0.5 to 1 ug, was put through reverse transcription using random hexamers. Each CDR3 protein gets one entry after TCRdb re-called the immunoSEQ multiplex PCR reads with MiXCR. This repertoire shows 200,000 to 250,000 distinct CDR3 sequences, 95% found once; its top ten account for 0.095%. The sample consisted of CD4+ T cells from PBMCs. Every receptor here comes from a human donor with multiple sclerosis.

The chain recombines TRBV5-1 with TRBJ1-6; the D gene is possibly TRBD1 (6 bases). This CDR3 has 15 residues. V lost 1 base to trimming and J lost 7 bases, with 12 bases between them. CDR1 is SGHRS and CDR2 is YFSETQ in the germline V gene. As DNA, the CDR3 is TGCGCCAGCAGCTTGCCACAGGGCAGGAATTCACCCCTCCACTTT. It yields the protein CASSLPQGRNSPLHF.

In DNA form, the CDR3 reads TGTGCCAGCAGTCCTTTTGCCGGGGAGCTGTTTTTT. It yields the protein CASSPFAGELFF. The chain combines TRBV27 with TRBJ2-2; D is unclear. The CDR3 loop spans 12 amino acids. In germline, CDR1 is MNHEY, CDR2 SMNVEV (reference sequence). The V and J ends lost 5 bases and 6 bases respectively, with 7 bases between them.

The chain carries TRBV9 and TRBJ2-1; perhaps TRBD2 as D (6 bases). Trimming removed 0 bases at V and 9 bases at J, with 13 bases between. Per the germline V gene, CDR1 is SGDLS and CDR2 is YYNGEE. This CDR3 contains 14 residues. DNA for the CDR3: TGTGCCAGCAGCGTAGCGGCGGAGGGCCTTGAGCAGTTCTTC. It is translated as CASSVAAEGLEQFF.

V and J are TRBV20-1 and TRBJ2-5; D is unresolved. V lost 8 bases and J lost 6, with 13 bases in between. This CDR3 has 11 residues. The germline V gene encodes CDR1 DFQATT and CDR2 SNEGSKA (reference sequence). The CDR3 is CSSFREKTQYF. CDR3 DNA sequence: TGCAGTTCCTTTCGAGAGAAGACCCAGTACTTC.

The chain recombines TRBV29-1 with TRBJ2-4; the D is unclear. V was clipped by 4 bases and J by 0 bases, with 7 bases between them. Germline CDR1 SQVTM, CDR2 ANQGSEA. CDR3 size: 13 residues. CDR3 sequence reads: CSVVYQAKNIQYF. CDR3 DNA: TGCAGCGTTGTCTACCAAGCCAAAAACATTCAGTACTTC.

This chain connects TRBV7-2 to TRBJ1-2; 10 nucleotides line up with TRBD1. The CDR3 length is 11 residues. V was clipped by 5 bases and J by 12 bases; unmatched bases: 3. Germline V gene data show CDR1 as SGHTA and CDR2 as FQGNSA. As DNA, the CDR3 is TGTGCCAGCAGCCGGGGACAGGGGAACACCTTC. Translated: CASSRGQGNTF.

V gene TRBV9 combines with J gene TRBJ2-1; possible D gene TRBD2, 6 bases. This CDR3 is 16 amino acids long. The germline V gene has CDR1 SGDLS and CDR2 YYNGEE. V dropped 0 bases and J dropped 9 bases, with 19 bases sitting between them. Here the CDR3 DNA reads TGTGCCAGCAGCGTAGGCCCGGGCCTTACCGGGGGTGAGCAGTTCTTC. Protein product: CASSVGPGLTGGEQFF. Complete variable domain (other parts from reference TRBV9 and TRBJ2-1): DSGVTQTPKHLITATGQRVTLRCSPRSGDLSVYWYQQSLDQGLQFLIQYYNGEERAKGNILERFSAQQFPDLHSELNLSSLELGDSALYFCASSVGPGLTGGEQFFGPGTRLTVL.

The rearrangement uses TRBV7-2 and TRBJ2-1; D is uncertain. V lost 4 bases and J lost 9, with 10 bases in between. The CDR3 has 12 residues. CDR1 and CDR2 from the germline V gene are SGHTA and FQGNSA. This CDR3 is CASSSKFFEQFF. CDR3 nucleotide sequence: TGTGCCAGCAGCTCCAAGTTCTTTGAGCAGTTCTTC.

The rearrangement joins TRBV29-1 to TRBJ2-1; D possibly corresponds to TRBD1 (5 bases). Trimming shortened V by 4 bases and J by 8 bases, and 12 bases separated the two germline ends. Germline-derived CDR1 and CDR2 are SQVTM and ANQGSEA. CDR3 length: 12 residues. The CDR3 region is CSVARRADEQFF. The CDR3 DNA is TGCAGCGTTGCCCGCAGGGCCGATGAGCAGTTCTTC.

The chain carries TRBV6-4 and TRBJ1-4; no firm D call. Trimming cost V 5 bases and J 0 bases, with 10 bases left between them. Germline loops: CDR1 MRHNA, CDR2 SNTAGT. This CDR3 is 15 amino acids long. The CDR3 sequence is CASSSLGSTNEKLFF. In DNA form, the CDR3 reads TGTGCCAGCAGTTCCCTCGGGTCAACTAATGAAAAACTGTTTTTT.

The V call is TRBV29-1, the J call TRBJ2-1; 14 bases match TRBD2. Trimming at V came to 6 bases and at J to 10 bases, leaving 8 bases not matched to a gene. Germline V gene lookup returns CDR1 SQVTM and CDR2 ANQGSEA. The CDR3 is 14 amino acids. In DNA form, the CDR3 reads TGCAGCGTCGCGACTAGCGGGAGGGCCGGCGAGCAGTTCTTC. Protein: CSVATSGRAGEQFF.

The chain is built from TRBV12-3 or TRBV12-4 and TRBJ2-1, with TRBD1 matching over 10 bases. V shed 6 bases and J 6 bases; nucleotides not matched to a gene: 8. The CDR3 runs to 15 residues. As DNA, the CDR3 is TGTGCCAGCAGCCCCCCGGGACAGGGGATCAATGAGCAGTTCTTC. This encodes CASSPPGQGINEQFF.

This clonotype was recorded once. The V gene is TRBV20-1, the J gene TRBJ2-3; TRBD1 matches at 10 bases. This CDR3 has 14 residues. Losses at the gene ends were 6 bases for V and 3 bases for J; bases not matched to a gene: 6. The germline V gene has CDR1 DFQATT and CDR2 SNEGSKA (reference sequence). The CDR3 spells CSAQKGQGTDTQYF. CDR3 sequence (DNA): TGCAGTGCCCAGAAGGGACAGGGGACAGATACGCAGTATTTT.

This clonotype has only one observation. This chain joins TRBV9 and TRBJ1-4, with 7 bases that match TRBD1. V dropped 4 bases and J dropped 1; count of bases not matched to a gene: 7. Germline-derived CDR1 and CDR2 are SGDLS and YYNGEE. This CDR3 is built from 16 residues. CDR3 sequence reads: CASSKAGGLTNEKLFF. CDR3 nucleotide sequence: TGTGCCAGCAGCAAGGCAGGGGGATTAACTAATGAAAAACTGTTTTTT.

The chain uses TRBV7-2 and TRBJ1-2; D is uncertain. CDR1 SGHTA and CDR2 FQGNSA come from the germline V gene. Trimming left V 0 bases short and J 4 bases short, with 12 bases between. The CDR3 runs to 15 residues. The CDR3 DNA reads TGTGCCAGCAGCTTAGCGACGGCGGCTTTCTATGGCTACACCTTC. Amino acid sequence: CASSLATAAFYGYTF.

This CDR3 reads CASSPSQGLGYGYTF. The CDR3 nucleotides read TGTGCCAGCAGCCCTAGCCAGGGTTTAGGCTATGGCTACACCTTC. J is TRBJ1-2 and V is TRBV9; tentative D call: TRBD1 (5 bases). Germline V gene data show CDR1 as SGDLS and CDR2 as YYNGEE. V lost 4 bases and J 4 bases, leaving 17 bases between the germline ends. The CDR3 covers 15 residues.

V is TRBV12-3 or TRBV12-4 and J is TRBJ2-1; no definite D call. The V end was cut by 6 bases, the J end by 5 bases, with 8 bases between. The CDR3 length is 12 residues. The CDR3 sequence: CASRRSDNEQFF. CDR3 sequence (DNA): TGTGCCAGCAGACGGAGTGACAATGAGCAGTTCTTC.

V gene TRBV20-1 combines with J gene TRBJ1-2; tentatively, D is TRBD1 (5 bases). Per the germline V gene, CDR1 is DFQATT and CDR2 is SNEGSKA (reference sequence). V gave up 6 bases and J gave up 4 bases, with 12 bases separating them. The CDR3 consists of 12 residues. This CDR3 reads CSAVGQIYGYTF. In DNA form, the CDR3 reads TGCAGTGCCGTGGGGCAGATCTATGGCTACACCTTC.

The CDR3 DNA sequence: TGTGCCAGCAGCCCAGGGGAGCGGTATGGCTACACCTTC. Amino acids: CASSPGERYGYTF. The chain joins TRBV9 to TRBJ1-2; D might be TRBD1 (6 bases). V was shortened by 4 bases and J by 5 bases, with 12 bases between the two germline ends. The germline V gene has CDR1 SGDLS and CDR2 YYNGEE. The CDR3 is made up of 13 amino acids.

V gene TRBV20-1 combines with J gene TRBJ1-2; D perhaps matches TRBD1 (6 bases). The V gene's germline CDR1 is DFQATT and CDR2 SNEGSKA (reference sequence). Between the trimmed V and J ends, which lost 3 bases and 3 bases, there was a span of 17 bases. The CDR3 length is 15 residues. The CDR3 spells CSASPQQGKYYGYTF. For the CDR3, the DNA is TGCAGTGCTAGCCCCCAACAGGGAAAGTACTATGGCTACACCTTC.

This sequence joins TRBV5-4 and TRBJ2-5; 8 bases align to TRBD2. The CDR3 totals 15 residues. With 1 base clipped from V and 5 bases from J, the junction kept 7 bases outside the gene matches. Germline loops: CDR1 SGHNT, CDR2 YYREEE (reference sequence). CDR3: CASSLPLAGRETQYF. CDR3 nucleotide sequence: TGTGCCAGCAGCTTGCCCTTAGCGGGAAGGGAGACCCAGTACTTC. The entire variable domain, with the rest obtained from reference TRBV5-4 and TRBJ2-5, is as follows: ETGVTQSPTHLIKTRGQQVTLRCSSQSGHNTVSWYQQALGQGPQFIFQYYREEENGRGNFPPRFSGLQFPNYSSELNVNALELDDSALYLCASSLPLAGRETQYFGPGTRLLVL.

The chain joins TRBV6-6 to TRBJ2-7; TRBD1 or TRBD2 may be the D gene (5 bases each). The length of the CDR3 is 13 residues. Germline V gene lookup returns CDR1 MNHNY and CDR2 SVGAGI (reference sequence). V lost 6 bases, J lost 6 bases, and 15 bases lay in between. This CDR3 reads CASRAGTAFEQYF. The CDR3 region has the DNA TGTGCCAGCAGGGCCGGGACCGCCTTCGAGCAGTACTTC.

The chain has TRBV6-6 and TRBJ1-1; no reliable D call. Trimming stripped 0 bases from V and 0 bases from J, with 5 bases between. From germline, CDR1 is MNHNY and CDR2 SVGAGI (reference sequence). The CDR3 contains 14 residues. The DNA for the CDR3 is TGTGCCAGCAGTTACTCGTCTTTGAACACTGAAGCTTTCTTT. Encoded protein: CASSYSSLNTEAFF.

The chain joins TRBV18 to TRBJ2-1; TRBD2 aligns across 12 bases. Germline CDR1 reads KGHSH; CDR2 reads LQKENI. The CDR3 totals 16 residues. The V and J ends lost 4 bases and 4 bases, in that order; junction bases with no gene match: 5. CDR3 amino acids: CASSLTSGSGYNEQFF. The CDR3 DNA sequence: TGTGCCAGCTCACTGACTAGCGGGAGCGGTTACAATGAGCAGTTCTTC.

The chain is built from TRBV7-8 and TRBJ1-2; no clear D. V dropped 5 bases and J dropped 5 bases, with 9 bases sitting between them. The CDR3 runs 12 residues. The germline gives CDR1 SGHVS, CDR2 FQNEAQ. CDR3 loop: CASSLREYGYTF. The CDR3 DNA is TGTGCCAGCAGCCTACGGGAGTATGGCTACACCTTC.

V and J are TRBV20-1 and TRBJ1-1; no clear D. Germline V gene lookup returns CDR1 DFQATT and CDR2 SNEGSKA (reference sequence). The V gene lost 6 bases and the J gene lost 3 bases, with 23 bases spanning the gap. The CDR3 sequence is 16 residues long. CDR3 sequence: CSAQLSYWTVDTEAFF. The CDR3 DNA follows: TGCAGTGCCCAACTATCCTACTGGACCGTAGACACTGAAGCTTTCTTT.

The chain has TRBV7-2 and TRBJ2-1, with D unclear. This CDR3 contains 13 residues. Germline-derived CDR1 and CDR2 are SGHTA and FQGNSA. Trimming shortened V by 5 bases and J by 6 bases, and 11 bases separated the two germline ends. The CDR3 nucleotides read TGTGCCAGCAGCCGTGGGTTAGCCAATGAGCAGTTCTTC. This codes for CASSRGLANEQFF.

The chain joins TRBV29-1 to TRBJ2-1; D perhaps matches TRBD2 (5 bases). Per germline, CDR1 SQVTM and CDR2 ANQGSEA. The V end lost 6 bases, the J end lost 0 bases, and 9 bases lay between the germline ends. The length of the CDR3 is 13 residues. The CDR3 spells CSVRRSSYNEQFF. The CDR3 nucleotides are TGCAGCGTGCGGAGGAGCTCCTACAATGAGCAGTTCTTC.